The clone carrying this T cell receptor (beta chain) was counted many times. The data are from a study of T cells in Graves' hyperthyroidism and ophthalmopathy. Patients aged 18 to 65 had newly diagnosed hyperthyroidism of under 2 months' duration. Regions amplified from RNA transcripts were the TCR beta CDR3 regions. TCR CDR3 underwent first-round RT-PCR with the HTBI primer set. TCRdb re-called the multiplex PCR reads through MiXCR, storing one row per CDR3 protein. The sample has fewer than 750,000 distinct CDR3 sequences; about 45% are singletons. The specimen was peripheral blood or thyroid tissue (not recorded which). This receptor was taken from a woman aged 18-29 years with Graves' hyperthyroidism.

In DNA, the CDR3 is TGTGCCAGTAGTATAGGCGCGGTCTATGGCTACACCTTC. Translated: CASSIGAVYGYTF. V gene TRBV19 combines with J gene TRBJ1-2, with no clear D. With 1 base removed from V and 4 bases from J, the gap between germline ends came to 7 bases. CDR1 LNHDA and CDR2 SQIVND come from the germline V gene (reference sequence). The CDR3 runs to 13 residues.